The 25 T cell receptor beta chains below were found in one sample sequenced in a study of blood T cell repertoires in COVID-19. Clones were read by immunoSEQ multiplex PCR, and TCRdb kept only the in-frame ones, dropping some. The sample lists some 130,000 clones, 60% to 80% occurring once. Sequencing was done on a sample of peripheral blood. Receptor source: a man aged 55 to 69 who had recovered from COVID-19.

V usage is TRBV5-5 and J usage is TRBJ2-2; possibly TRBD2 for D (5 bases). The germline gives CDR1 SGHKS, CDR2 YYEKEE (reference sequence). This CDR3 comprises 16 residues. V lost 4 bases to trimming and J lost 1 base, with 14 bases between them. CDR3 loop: CASSLGVGVNTGELFF. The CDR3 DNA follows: TGTGCCAGCAGCCTCGGCGTCGGGGTGAACACCGGGGAGCTGTTTTTT.

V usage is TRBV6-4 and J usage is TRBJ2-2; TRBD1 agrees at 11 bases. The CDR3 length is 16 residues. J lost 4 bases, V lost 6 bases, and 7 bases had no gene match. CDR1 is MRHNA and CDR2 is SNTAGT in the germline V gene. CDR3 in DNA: TGTGCCAGCAGACAAACCGGGACAGGGGGCACCGGGGAGCTGTTTTTT. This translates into CASRQTGTGGTGELFF.

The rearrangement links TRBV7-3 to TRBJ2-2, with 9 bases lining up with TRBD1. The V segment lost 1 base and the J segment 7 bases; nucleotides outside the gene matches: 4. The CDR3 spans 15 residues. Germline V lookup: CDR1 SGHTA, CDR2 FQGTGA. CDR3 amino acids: CASSLRGDRVGELFF. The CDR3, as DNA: TGTGCCAGCAGCTTAAGAGGGGACAGGGTCGGGGAGCTGTTTTTT.

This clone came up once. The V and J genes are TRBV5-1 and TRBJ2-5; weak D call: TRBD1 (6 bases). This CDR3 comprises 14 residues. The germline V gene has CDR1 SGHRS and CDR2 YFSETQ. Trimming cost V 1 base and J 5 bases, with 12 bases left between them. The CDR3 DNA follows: TGCGCCAGCAGCTTGAACGGACAGATGGAGACCCAGTACTTC. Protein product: CASSLNGQMETQYF.

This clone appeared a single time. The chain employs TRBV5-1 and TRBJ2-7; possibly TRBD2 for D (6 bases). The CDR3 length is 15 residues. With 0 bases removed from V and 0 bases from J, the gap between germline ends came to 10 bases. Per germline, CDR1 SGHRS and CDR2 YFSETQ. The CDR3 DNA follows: TGCGCCAGCAGCTTGGATGGACTAACCTCCTACGAGCAGTACTTC. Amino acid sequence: CASSLDGLTSYEQYF.

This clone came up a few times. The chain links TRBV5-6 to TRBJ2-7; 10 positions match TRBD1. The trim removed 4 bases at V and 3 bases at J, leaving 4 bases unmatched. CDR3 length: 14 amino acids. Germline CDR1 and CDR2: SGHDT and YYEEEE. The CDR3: CASSRGTGDYEQYF. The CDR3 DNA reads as TGTGCCAGCAGCCGCGGGACAGGGGACTACGAGCAGTACTTC.

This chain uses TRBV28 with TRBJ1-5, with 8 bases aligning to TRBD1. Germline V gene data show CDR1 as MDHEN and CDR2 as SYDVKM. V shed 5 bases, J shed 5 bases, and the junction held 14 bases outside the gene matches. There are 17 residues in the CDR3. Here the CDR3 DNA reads TGTGCCAGCAGTCCCTCAGGGGGCTATCGTAATGATCAGCCCCAGCATTTT. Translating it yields CASSPSGGYRNDQPQHF.

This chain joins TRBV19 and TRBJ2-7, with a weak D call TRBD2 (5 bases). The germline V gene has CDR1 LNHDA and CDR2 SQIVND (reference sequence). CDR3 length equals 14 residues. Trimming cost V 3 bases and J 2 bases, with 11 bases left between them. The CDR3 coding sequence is TGTGCCAGTAGTATTCGGCGGGCTACCTACGAGCAGTACTTC. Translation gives CASSIRRATYEQYF.

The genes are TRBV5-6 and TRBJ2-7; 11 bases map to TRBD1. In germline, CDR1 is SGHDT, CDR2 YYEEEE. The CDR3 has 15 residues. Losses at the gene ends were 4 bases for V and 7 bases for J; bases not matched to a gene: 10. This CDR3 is CASSRDRGFAGEQYF. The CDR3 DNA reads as TGTGCCAGCAGCCGGGACAGGGGGTTCGCCGGGGAGCAGTACTTC.

The CDR3 nucleotides read TGTGCCAGCAGCTTGGGGACAGGGGTGAACACTGAAGCTTTCTTT. Translation gives CASSLGTGVNTEAFF. V and J are TRBV7-9 and TRBJ1-1; 10 nucleotides match TRBD1. The CDR3 sequence is 15 residues long. Germline loops: CDR1 SEHNR, CDR2 FQNEAQ (reference sequence). With V trimmed by 3 bases and J by 0 bases, 1 base remained unmatched.

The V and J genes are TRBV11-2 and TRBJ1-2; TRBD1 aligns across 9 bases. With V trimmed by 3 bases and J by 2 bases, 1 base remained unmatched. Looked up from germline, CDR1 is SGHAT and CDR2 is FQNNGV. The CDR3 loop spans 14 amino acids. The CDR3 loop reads CASSFGTGNYGYTF. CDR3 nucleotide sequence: TGTGCCAGCAGCTTCGGGACAGGGAACTATGGCTACACCTTC.

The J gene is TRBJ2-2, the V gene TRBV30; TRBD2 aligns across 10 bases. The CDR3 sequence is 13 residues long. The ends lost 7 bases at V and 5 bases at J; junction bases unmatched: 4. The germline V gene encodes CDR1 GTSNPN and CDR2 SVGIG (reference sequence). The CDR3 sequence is CASSGGRTGELFF. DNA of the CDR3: TGTGCCTCTAGCGGGGGTCGGACCGGGGAGCTGTTTTTT. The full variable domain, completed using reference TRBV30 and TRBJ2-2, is SQTIHQWPATLVQPVGSPLSLECTVEGTSNPNLYWYRQAAGRGLQLLFYSVGIGQISSEVPQNLSASRPQDRQFILSSKKLLLSDSGFYLCASSGGRTGELFFGEGSRLTVL.

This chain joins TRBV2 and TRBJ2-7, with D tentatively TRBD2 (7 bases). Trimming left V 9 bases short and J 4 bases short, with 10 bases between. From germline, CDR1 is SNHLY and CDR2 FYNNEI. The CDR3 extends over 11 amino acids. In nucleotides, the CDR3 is TGTGCCAGGGGGGGGCAATACGAGCAGTACTTC. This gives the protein CARGGQYEQYF.

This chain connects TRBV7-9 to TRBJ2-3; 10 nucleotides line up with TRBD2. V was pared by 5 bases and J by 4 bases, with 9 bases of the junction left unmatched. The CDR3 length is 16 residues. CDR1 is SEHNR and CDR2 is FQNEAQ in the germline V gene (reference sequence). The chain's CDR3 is CASSPGTAGGPDTQYF. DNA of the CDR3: TGTGCCAGCAGCCCGGGTACAGCGGGAGGGCCAGATACGCAGTATTTT.

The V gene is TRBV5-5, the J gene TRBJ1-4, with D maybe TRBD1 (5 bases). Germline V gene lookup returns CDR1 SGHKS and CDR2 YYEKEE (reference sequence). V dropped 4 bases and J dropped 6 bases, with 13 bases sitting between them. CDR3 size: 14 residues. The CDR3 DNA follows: TGTGCCAGCAGCCCGGACATCCGGGATGAAAAACTGTTTTTT. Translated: CASSPDIRDEKLFF.

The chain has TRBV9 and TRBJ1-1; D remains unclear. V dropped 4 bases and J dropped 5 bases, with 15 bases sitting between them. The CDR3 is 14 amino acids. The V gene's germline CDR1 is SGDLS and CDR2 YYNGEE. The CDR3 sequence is CASSPDLLVTEAFF. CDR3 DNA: TGTGCCAGCAGCCCGGACTTGTTGGTTACTGAAGCTTTCTTT.

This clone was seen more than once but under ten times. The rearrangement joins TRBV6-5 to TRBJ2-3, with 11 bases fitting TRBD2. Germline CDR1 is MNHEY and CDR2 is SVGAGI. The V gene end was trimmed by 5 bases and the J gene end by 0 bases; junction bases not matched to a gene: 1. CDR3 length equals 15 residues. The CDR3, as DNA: TGTGCCAGCAGTCGGACTAGCGGGAGCACAGATACGCAGTATTTT. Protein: CASSRTSGSTDTQYF.

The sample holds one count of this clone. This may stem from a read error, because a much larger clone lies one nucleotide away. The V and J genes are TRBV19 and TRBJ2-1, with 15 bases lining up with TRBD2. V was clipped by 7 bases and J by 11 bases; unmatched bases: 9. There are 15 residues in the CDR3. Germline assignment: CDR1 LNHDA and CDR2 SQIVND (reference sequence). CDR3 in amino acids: CASTGLAGGGKKQFF. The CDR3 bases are TGTGCCAGTACAGGACTAGCGGGAGGGGGAAAGAAGCAGTTCTTC.

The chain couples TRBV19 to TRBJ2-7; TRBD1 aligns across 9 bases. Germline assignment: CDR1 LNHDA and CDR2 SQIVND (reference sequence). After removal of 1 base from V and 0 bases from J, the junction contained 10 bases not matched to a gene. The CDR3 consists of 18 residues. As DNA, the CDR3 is TGTGCCAGTAGTATAGGCGGTGTCGGACAGGGGAGCTCCTACGAGCAGTACTTC. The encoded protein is CASSIGGVGQGSSYEQYF. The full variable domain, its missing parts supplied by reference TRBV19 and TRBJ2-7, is DGGITQSPKYLFRKEGQNVTLSCEQNLNHDAMYWYRQDPGQGLRLIYYSQIVNDFQKGDIAEGYSVSREKKESFPLTVTSAQKNPTAFYLCASSIGGVGQGSSYEQYFGPGTRLTVT.

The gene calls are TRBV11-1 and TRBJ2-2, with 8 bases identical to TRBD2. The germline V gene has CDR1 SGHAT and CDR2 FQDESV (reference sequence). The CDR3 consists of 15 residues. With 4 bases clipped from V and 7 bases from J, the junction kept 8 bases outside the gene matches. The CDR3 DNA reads TGTGCCAGCAGCTGGCGGAGCGGGAGTCTCGGGGAGCTGTTTTTT. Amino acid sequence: CASSWRSGSLGELFF.

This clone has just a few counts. The CDR3 loop is CASSPRGTGRKDNSPLHF. CDR3 bases: TGTGCCAGCTCACCACGAGGGACAGGGCGGAAGGATAATTCACCCCTCCACTTT. The chain recombines TRBV18 with TRBJ1-6; TRBD1 matches at 9 bases. The CDR3 is 18 residues long. The germline gives CDR1 KGHSH, CDR2 LQKENI. The V gene end was trimmed by 1 base and the J gene end by 5 bases; junction bases not matched to a gene: 9.

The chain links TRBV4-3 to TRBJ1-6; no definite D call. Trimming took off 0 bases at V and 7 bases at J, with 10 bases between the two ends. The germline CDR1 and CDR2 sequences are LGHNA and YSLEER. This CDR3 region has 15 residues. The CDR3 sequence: CASSQERHVNSPLHF. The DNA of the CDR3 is TGCGCCAGCAGCCAAGAGAGACACGTAAATTCACCCCTCCACTTT.

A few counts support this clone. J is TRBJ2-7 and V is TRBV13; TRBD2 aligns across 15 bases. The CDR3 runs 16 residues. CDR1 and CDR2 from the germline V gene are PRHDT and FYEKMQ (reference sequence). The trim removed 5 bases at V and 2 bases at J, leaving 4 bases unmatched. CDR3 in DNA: TGTGCCAGCAGCCCCCGGACTAGCGGGGGGGCCTACGAGCAGTACTTC. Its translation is CASSPRTSGGAYEQYF.

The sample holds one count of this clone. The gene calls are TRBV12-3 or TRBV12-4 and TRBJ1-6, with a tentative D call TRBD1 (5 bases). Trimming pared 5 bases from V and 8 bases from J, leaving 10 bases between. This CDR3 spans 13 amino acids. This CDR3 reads CASSPGRDSPLHF. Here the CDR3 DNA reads TGTGCCAGCAGTCCAGGGAGGGATTCACCCCTCCACTTT.

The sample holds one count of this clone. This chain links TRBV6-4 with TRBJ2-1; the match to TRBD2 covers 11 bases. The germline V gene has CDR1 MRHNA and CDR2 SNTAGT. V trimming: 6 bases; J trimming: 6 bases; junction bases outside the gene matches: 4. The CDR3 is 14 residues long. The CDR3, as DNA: TGTGCCAGCAGCTCTCTAGCGGGAGGCAATGAGCAGTTCTTC. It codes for CASSSLAGGNEQFF.